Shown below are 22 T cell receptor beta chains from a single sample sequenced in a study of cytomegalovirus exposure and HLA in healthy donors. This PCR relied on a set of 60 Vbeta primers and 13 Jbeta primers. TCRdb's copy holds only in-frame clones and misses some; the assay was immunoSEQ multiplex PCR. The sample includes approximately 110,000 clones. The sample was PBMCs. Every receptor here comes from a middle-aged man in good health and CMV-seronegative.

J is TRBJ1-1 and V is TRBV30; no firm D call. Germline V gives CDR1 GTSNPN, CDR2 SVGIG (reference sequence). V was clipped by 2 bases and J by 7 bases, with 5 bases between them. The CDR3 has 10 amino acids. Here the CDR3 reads CAWSQDEAFF. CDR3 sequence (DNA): TGTGCCTGGAGTCAGGATGAAGCTTTCTTT. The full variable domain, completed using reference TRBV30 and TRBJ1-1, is SQTIHQWPATLVQPVGSPLSLECTVEGTSNPNLYWYRQAAGRGLQLLFYSVGIGQISSEVPQNLSASRPQDRQFILSSKKLLLSDSGFYLCAWSQDEAFFGQGTRLTVV.

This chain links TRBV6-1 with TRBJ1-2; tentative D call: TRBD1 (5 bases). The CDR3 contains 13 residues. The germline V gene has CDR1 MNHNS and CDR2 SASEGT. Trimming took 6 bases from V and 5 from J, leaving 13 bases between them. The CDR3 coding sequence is TGTGCCAGCAGGATCAGTGACAGTTATGGCTACACCTTC. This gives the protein CASRISDSYGYTF.

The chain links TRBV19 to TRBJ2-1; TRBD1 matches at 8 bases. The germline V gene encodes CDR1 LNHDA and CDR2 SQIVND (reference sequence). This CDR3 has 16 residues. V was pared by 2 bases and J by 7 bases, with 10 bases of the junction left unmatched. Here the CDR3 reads CASSIIGGTGGNEQFF. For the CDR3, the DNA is TGTGCCAGTAGTATAATCGGAGGGACAGGAGGTAATGAGCAGTTCTTC. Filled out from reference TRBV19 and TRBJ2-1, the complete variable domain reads DGGITQSPKYLFRKEGQNVTLSCEQNLNHDAMYWYRQDPGQGLRLIYYSQIVNDFQKGDIAEGYSVSREKKESFPLTVTSAQKNPTAFYLCASSIIGGTGGNEQFFGPGTRLTVL.

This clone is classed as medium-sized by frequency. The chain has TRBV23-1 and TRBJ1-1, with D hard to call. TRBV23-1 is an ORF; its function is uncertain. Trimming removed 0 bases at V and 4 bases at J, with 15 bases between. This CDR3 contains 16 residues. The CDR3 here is CASSQSTRRSGTEAFF. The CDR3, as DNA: TGCGCCAGCAGTCAATCCACCCGTCGGTCTGGCACTGAAGCTTTCTTT.

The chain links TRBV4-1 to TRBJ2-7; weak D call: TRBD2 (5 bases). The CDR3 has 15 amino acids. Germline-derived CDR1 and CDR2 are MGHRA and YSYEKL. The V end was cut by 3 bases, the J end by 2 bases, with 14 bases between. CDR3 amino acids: CASSQGTAATYEQYF. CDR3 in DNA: TGCGCCAGCAGCCAGGGAACAGCGGCAACCTACGAGCAGTACTTC.

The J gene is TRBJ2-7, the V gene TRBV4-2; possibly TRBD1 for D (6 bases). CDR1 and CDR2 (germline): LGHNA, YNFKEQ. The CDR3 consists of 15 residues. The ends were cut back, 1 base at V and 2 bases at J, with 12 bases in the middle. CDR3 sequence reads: CASSQAPGVTYEQYF. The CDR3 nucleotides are TGTGCCAGCAGCCAAGCGCCAGGGGTTACCTACGAGCAGTACTTC.

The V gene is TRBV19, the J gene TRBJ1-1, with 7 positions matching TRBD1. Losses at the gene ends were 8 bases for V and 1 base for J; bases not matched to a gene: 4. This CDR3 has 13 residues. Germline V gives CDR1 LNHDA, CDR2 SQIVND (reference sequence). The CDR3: CASQGEENTEAFF. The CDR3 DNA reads TGTGCCAGTCAGGGGGAGGAGAACACTGAAGCTTTCTTT.

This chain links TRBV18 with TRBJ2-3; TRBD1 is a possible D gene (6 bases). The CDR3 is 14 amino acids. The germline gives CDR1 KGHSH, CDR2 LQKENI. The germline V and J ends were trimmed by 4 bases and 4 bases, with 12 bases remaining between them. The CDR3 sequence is CASSLNEGADTQYF. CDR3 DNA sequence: TGTGCCAGCTCACTTAACGAGGGGGCAGATACGCAGTATTTT.

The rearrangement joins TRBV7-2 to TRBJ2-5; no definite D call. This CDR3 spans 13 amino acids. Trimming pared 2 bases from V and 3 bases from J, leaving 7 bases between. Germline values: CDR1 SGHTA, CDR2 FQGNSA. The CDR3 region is CASSLFTKETQYF. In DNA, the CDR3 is TGTGCCAGCAGCTTATTCACTAAAGAGACCCAGTACTTC.

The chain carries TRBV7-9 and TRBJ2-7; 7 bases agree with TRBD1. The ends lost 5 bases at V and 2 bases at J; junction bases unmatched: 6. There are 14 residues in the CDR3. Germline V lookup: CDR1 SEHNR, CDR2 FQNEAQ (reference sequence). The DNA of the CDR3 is TGTGCCAGCAGCCTGCGGACAGGCCCCTACGAGCAGTACTTC. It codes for CASSLRTGPYEQYF.

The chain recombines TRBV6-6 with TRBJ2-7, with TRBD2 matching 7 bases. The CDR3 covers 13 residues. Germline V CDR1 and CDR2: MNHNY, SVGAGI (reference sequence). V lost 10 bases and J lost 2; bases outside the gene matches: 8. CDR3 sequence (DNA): TGTGCCACCTTCTATGGGGGGGCCTACGAGCAGTACTTC. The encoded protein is CATFYGGAYEQYF.

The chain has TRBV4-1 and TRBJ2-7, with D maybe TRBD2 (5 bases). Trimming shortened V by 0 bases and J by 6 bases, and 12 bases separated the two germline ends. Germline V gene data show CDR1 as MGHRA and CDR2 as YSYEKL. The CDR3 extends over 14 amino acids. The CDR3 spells CASSQDNRGVEQYF. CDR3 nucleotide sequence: TGCGCCAGCAGCCAAGACAATCGGGGAGTCGAGCAGTACTTC.

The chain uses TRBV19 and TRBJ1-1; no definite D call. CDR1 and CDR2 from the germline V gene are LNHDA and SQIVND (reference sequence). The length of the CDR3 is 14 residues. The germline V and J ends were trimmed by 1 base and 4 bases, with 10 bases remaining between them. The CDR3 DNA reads TGTGCCAGTAGTATAGGGAGAGGGATCACTGAAGCTTTCTTT. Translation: CASSIGRGITEAFF.

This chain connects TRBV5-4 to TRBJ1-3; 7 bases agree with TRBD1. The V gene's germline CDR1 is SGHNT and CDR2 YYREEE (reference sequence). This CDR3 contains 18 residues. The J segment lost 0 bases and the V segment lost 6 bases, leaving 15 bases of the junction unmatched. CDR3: CASIPPRQGDISGNTIYF. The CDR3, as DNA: TGTGCCAGCATCCCCCCCCGGCAGGGGGATATCTCTGGAAACACCATATATTTT.

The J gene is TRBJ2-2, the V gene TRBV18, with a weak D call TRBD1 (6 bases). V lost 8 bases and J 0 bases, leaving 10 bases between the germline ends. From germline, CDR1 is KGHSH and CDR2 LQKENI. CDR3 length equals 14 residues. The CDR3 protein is CASTWTANTGELFF. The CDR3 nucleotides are TGTGCCAGCACCTGGACAGCGAACACCGGGGAGCTGTTTTTT. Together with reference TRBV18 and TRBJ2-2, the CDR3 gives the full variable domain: NAGVMQNPRHLVRRRGQEARLRCSPMKGHSHVYWYRQLPEEGLKFMVYLQKENIIDESGMPKERFSAEFPKEGPSILRIQQVVRGDSAAYFCASTWTANTGELFFGEGSRLTVL.

The CDR3 loop reads CASSGRNSPLHF. The CDR3 DNA reads TGTGCCAGCAGCGGCCGAAATTCACCCCTCCACTTT. The chain carries TRBV7-6 and TRBJ1-6, with D unclear. V was shortened by 5 bases and J by 7 bases, with 6 bases between the two germline ends. CDR1 is SGHVS and CDR2 is FNYEAQ in the germline V gene. This CDR3 contains 12 residues.

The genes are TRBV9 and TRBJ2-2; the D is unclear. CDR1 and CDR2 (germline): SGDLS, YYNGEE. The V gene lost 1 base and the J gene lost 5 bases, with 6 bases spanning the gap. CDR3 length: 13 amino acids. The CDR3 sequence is CASSVISTGELFF. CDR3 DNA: TGTGCCAGCAGCGTAATCTCGACCGGGGAGCTGTTTTTT.

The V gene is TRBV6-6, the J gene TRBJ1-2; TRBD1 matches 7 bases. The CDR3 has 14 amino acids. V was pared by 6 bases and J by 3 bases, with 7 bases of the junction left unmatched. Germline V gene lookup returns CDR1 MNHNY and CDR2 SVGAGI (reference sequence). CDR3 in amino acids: CASRQTGMDYGYTF. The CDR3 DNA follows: TGTGCCAGCAGACAGACAGGGATGGACTATGGCTACACCTTC.

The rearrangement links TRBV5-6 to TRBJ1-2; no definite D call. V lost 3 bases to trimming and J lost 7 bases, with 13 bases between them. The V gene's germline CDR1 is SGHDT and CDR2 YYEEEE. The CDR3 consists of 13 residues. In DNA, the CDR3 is TGTGCCAGCAGCTCATCCCCCGGTTTTGGCTACACCTTC. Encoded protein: CASSSSPGFGYTF.

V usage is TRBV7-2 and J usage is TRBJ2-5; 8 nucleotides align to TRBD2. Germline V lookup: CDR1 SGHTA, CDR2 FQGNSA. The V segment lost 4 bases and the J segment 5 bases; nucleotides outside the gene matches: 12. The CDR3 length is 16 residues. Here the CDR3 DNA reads TGTGCCAGCAGCTGGAGTAGCGGGAATGGGGAGGAGACCCAGTACTTC. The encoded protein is CASSWSSGNGEETQYF.

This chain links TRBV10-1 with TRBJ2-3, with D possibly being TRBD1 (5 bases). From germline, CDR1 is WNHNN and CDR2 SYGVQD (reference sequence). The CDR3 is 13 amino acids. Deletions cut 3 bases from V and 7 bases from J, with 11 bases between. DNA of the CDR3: TGCGCCAGCAGTGATGGGGCTGGAAATACGCAGTATTTT. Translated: CASSDGAGNTQYF.

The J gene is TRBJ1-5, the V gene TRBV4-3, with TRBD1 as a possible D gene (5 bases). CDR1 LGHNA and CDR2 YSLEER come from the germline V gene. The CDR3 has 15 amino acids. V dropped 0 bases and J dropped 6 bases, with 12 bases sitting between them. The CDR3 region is CASSQDGGGGQPQHF. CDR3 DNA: TGCGCCAGCAGCCAAGATGGTGGGGGGGGTCAGCCCCAGCATTTT.